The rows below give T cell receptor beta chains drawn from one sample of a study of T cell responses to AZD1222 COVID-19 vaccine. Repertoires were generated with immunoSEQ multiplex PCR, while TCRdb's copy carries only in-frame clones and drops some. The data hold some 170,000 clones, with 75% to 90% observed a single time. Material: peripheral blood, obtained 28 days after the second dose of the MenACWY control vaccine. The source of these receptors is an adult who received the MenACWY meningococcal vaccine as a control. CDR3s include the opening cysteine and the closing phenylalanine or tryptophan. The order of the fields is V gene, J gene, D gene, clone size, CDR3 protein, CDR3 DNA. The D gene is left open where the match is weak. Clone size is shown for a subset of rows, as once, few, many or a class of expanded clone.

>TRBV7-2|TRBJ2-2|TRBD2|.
CASSLEGGSSPTGELFF
TGTGCCAGCAGCTTAGAGGGCGGGAGTTCCCCCACCGGGGAGCTGTTTTTT
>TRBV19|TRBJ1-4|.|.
CASSPGFLPLNEKLFF
TGTGCCAGTAGTCCGGGCTTCCTGCCTCTTAATGAAAAACTGTTTTTT
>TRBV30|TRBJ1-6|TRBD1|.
CAWSVSDRVYNSPLHF
TGTGCCTGGAGTGTTTCGGACAGGGTGTATAATTCACCCCTCCACTTT
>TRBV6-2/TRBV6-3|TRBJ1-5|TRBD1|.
CASSHSPGQGYQPQHF
TGTGCCAGCAGTCACTCCCCGGGACAGGGGTATCAGCCCCAGCATTTT
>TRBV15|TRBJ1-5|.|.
CATSRDSYSNQPQHF
TGTGCCACCAGCCGTGACTCGTATAGCAATCAGCCCCAGCATTTT
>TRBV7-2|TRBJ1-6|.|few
CASSLATFPPLHF
TGTGCCAGCAGCTTAGCGACGTTCCCACCCCTCCACTTT
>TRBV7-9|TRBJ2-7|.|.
CASSLGVAEKQYF
TGTGCCAGCAGCTTAGGGGTTGCCGAAAAGCAGTACTTC
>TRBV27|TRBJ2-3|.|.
CASSNRDTQYF
TGTGCCAGCAGTAACAGAGATACGCAGTATTTT
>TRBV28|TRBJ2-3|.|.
CASSRGGRTDTQYF
TGTGCCAGCAGTCGAGGGGGGAGGACAGATACGCAGTATTTT
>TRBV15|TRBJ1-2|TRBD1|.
CATSRGEDRAYGYTF
TGTGCCACCAGCAGGGGTGAAGACAGGGCCTATGGCTACACCTTC
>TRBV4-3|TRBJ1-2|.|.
CASSQDDGGTYGYTF
TGCGCCAGCAGCCAAGATGATGGGGGGACTTATGGCTACACCTTC
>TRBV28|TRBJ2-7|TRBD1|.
CASSLNRGVPYEQYF
TGTGCCAGCAGTCTTAACAGGGGAGTGCCCTACGAGCAGTACTTC
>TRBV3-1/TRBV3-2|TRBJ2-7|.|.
CASSYRVSYEQYF
TGTGCCAGCAGCTACAGGGTCTCCTACGAGCAGTACTTC
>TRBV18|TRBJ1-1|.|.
CASSPHPRDTEAFF
TGTGCCAGCTCACCCCACCCAAGGGACACTGAAGCTTTCTTT
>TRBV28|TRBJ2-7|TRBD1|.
CASSPQRDRADEQYF
TGTGCCAGCAGTCCACAGCGGGACAGGGCGGACGAGCAGTACTTC
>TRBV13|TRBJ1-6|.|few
CASSSRIGTDSSYNSPLHF
TGTGCCAGCAGCTCCCGCATCGGAACAGACAGCTCCTATAATTCACCCCTCCACTTT
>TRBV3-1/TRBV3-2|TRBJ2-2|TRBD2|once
CASKPGLALSGTGELFF
TGTGCCAGCAAACCGGGACTAGCCCTGAGCGGCACCGGGGAGCTGTTTTTT
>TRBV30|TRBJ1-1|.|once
CAWSVAQVNTEAFF
TGTGCCTGGAGTGTGGCACAGGTCAACACTGAAGCTTTCTTT
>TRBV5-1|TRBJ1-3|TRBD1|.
CASGTGISGNTIYF
TGCGCCAGCGGGACAGGGATCTCTGGAAACACCATATATTTT
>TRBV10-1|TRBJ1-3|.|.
CASSENSGPGNTIYF
TGCGCCAGCAGTGAAAATTCGGGTCCTGGAAACACCATATATTTT
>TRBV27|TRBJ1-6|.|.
CASSFQFSPLHF
TGTGCCAGCAGTTTTCAGTTTTCACCCCTCCACTTT
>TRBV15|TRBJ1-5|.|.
CATSRDTGAHQPQHF
TGTGCCACCAGCAGAGATACAGGAGCCCATCAGCCCCAGCATTTT
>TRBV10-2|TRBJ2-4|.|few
CASSDRRHIQYF
TGCGCCAGCAGTGACAGAAGACACATTCAGTACTTC
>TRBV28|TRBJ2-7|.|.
CASSLTDSSYEQYF
TGTGCCAGCAGTTTAACCGACAGCTCCTACGAGCAGTACTTC
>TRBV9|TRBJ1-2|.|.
CASSPVPLGYTF
TGTGCCAGCAGCCCCGTTCCCCTCGGCTACACCTTC
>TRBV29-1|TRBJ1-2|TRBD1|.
CSVDRQGANTF
TGCAGCGTTGACCGACAGGGGGCGAACACCTTC
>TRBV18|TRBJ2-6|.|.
CASSPASSSGANVLTF
TGTGCCAGCTCACCGGCATCGAGCTCTGGGGCCAACGTCCTGACTTTC
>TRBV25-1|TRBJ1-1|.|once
CASSDVRGTEAFF
TGTGCCAGCAGTGATGTAAGGGGGACTGAAGCTTTCTTT
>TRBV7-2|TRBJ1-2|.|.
CASSLGRGRHYGYTF
TGTGCCAGCAGCTTAGGGCGGGGGCGGCACTATGGCTACACCTTC
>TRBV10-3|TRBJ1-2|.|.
CAISQDPNYGYTF
TGTGCCATATCACAGGACCCAAACTATGGCTACACCTTC
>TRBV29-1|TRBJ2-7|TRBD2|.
CSVGEREYYEQYF
TGCAGCGTTGGCGAGCGGGAGTACTACGAGCAGTACTTC
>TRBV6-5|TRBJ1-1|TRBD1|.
CASRGQRLGATEAFF
TGTGCCAGCAGGGGACAGCGTCTGGGGGCCACTGAAGCTTTCTTT
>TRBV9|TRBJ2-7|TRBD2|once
CASSVVGLAGVGEQYF
TGTGCCAGCAGCGTAGTGGGACTAGCGGGAGTCGGCGAGCAGTACTTC
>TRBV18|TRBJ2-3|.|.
CASSPPWRARTDTQYF
TGTGCCAGCTCACCACCGTGGCGAGCGCGCACAGATACGCAGTATTTT
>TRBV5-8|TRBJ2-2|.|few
CASSLGPSNTGELFF
TGTGCCAGCAGCTTGGGGCCCTCGAACACCGGGGAGCTGTTTTTT
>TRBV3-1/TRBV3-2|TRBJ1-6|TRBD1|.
CASSQDREGQSNSPLHF
TGTGCCAGCAGCCAGGACAGGGAAGGTCAAAGTAATTCACCCCTCCACTTT
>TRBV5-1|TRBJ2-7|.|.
CASSFIAEGSEQYF
TGCGCCAGCAGCTTTATTGCCGAGGGGAGCGAGCAGTACTTC
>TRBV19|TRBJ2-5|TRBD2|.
CATGTSGRARQETQYF
TGTGCCACCGGGACTAGCGGGAGGGCTCGTCAAGAGACCCAGTACTTC
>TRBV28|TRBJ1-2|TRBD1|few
CASSVDRSGVGYTF
TGTGCCAGCAGTGTGGACAGGTCGGGTGTTGGCTACACCTTC
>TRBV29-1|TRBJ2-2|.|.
CSVDWAGELFF
TGCAGCGTTGATTGGGCCGGGGAGCTGTTTTTT
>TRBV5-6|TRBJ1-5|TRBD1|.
CASSFWIGTGTLSNQPQHF
TGTGCCAGCAGCTTTTGGATCGGGACAGGGACCCTTAGCAATCAGCCCCAGCATTTT
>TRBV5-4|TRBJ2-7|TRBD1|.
CASGNRGAYEQYF
TGTGCCAGCGGGAACAGGGGGGCCTACGAGCAGTACTTC
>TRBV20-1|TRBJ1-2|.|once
CSAHYGYTF
TGCAGTGCCCACTATGGCTACACCTTC
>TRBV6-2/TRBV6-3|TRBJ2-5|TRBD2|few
CASSYFGLAGPQETQYF
TGTGCCAGCAGTTACTTCGGACTAGCGGGGCCTCAAGAGACCCAGTACTTC
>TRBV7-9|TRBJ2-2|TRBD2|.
CASSLAGLNTGELFF
TGTGCCAGCAGCCTAGCGGGGCTCAACACCGGGGAGCTGTTTTTT
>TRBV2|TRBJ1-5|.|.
CASSLQGSNQPQHF
TGTGCCAGCAGTCTCCAGGGAAGCAATCAGCCCCAGCATTTT
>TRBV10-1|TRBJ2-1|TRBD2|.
CASSEWEGGYNEQFF
TGCGCCAGCAGTGAGTGGGAGGGAGGATACAATGAGCAGTTCTTC
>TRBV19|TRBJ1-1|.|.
CASGEQENTEAFF
TGTGCCAGTGGGGAACAGGAGAACACTGAAGCTTTCTTT
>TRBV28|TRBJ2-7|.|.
CASIHSDSYEQYF
TGTGCCAGCATACACTCAGACTCCTACGAGCAGTACTTC
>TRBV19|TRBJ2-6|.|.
CASSTGRSGANVLTF
TGTGCCAGTTCTACAGGGAGGTCTGGGGCCAACGTCCTGACTTTC
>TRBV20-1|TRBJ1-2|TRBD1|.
CSAGTGYGYTF
TGCAGTGCAGGGACAGGCTATGGCTACACCTTC
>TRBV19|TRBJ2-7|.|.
CASSILSVPYEQYF
TGTGCCAGTAGTATATTATCGGTACCCTACGAGCAGTACTTC
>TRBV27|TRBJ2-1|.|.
CASSPTLIGRRFF
TGTGCCAGCAGTCCCACCCTAATTGGAAGGCGGTTCTTC
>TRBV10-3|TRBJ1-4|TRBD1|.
CAISDNRGLDEKLFF
TGTGCCATCAGTGATAACAGGGGGCTAGATGAAAAACTGTTTTTT
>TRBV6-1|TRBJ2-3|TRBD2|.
CASSEYGLAASSTDTQYF
TGTGCCAGCAGTGAATATGGACTAGCGGCCTCAAGCACAGATACGCAGTATTTT
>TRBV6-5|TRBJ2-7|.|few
CASSLGRVSYEQYF
TGTGCCAGCAGTTTAGGCAGGGTCTCCTACGAGCAGTACTTC
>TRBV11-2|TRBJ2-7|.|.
CASSWIYEQYF
TGTGCCAGCAGCTGGATCTACGAGCAGTACTTC